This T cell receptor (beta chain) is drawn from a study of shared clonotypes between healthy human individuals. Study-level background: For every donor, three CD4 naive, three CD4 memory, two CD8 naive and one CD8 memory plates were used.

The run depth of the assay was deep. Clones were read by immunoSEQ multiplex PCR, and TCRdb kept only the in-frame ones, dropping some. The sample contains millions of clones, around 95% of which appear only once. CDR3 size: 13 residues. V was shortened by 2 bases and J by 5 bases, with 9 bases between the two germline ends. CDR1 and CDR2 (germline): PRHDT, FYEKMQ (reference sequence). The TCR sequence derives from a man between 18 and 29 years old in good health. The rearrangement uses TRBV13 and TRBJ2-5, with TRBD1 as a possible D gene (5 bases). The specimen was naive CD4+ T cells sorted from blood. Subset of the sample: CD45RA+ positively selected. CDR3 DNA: TGTGCCAGCAGCTTACCAGGGCGCGAGACCCAGTACTTC. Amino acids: CASSLPGRETQYF.